One and the same sample provided the 6 T cell receptor beta chains below, sequenced in a study of blood T cell repertoires in COVID-19. Clones were sequenced by immunoSEQ multiplex PCR, and TCRdb holds only the in-frame ones, with some missing. The sample consists of 400,000 to 450,000 clones, roughly 87% of them appearing once. The material sequenced was PBMCs or T cells enriched from blood (not recorded which). Receptors originate from a man younger than 35 who had recovered from COVID-19.

This clone was counted once. V usage is TRBV3-1 (or the pseudogene TRBV3-2) and J usage is TRBJ1-2; D ambiguous. CDR3 size: 11 residues. The germline V gene has CDR1 LGHDT and CDR2 YNNKEL (reference sequence). V was shortened by 6 bases and J by 1 base, with 3 bases between the two germline ends. CDR3 loop: CASSLNYGYTF. DNA of the CDR3: TGTGCCAGCAGTCTTAACTATGGCTACACCTTC.

V is TRBV5-1 and J is TRBJ1-2; 10 bases agree with TRBD1. The CDR3 length is 15 residues. Germline V lookup: CDR1 SGHRS, CDR2 YFSETQ. After removal of 4 bases from V and 6 bases from J, the junction contained 9 bases not matched to a gene. The CDR3 sequence: CASSPDRGLRNGYTF. The CDR3 DNA reads as TGCGCCAGCAGCCCCGACAGGGGGCTGAGGAATGGCTACACCTTC. The full variable domain, rest sourced from reference TRBV5-1 and TRBJ1-2, is KAGVTQTPRYLIKTRGQQVTLSCSPISGHRSVSWYQQTPGQGLQFLFEYFSETQRNKGNFPGRFSGRQFSNSRSEMNVSTLELGDSALYLCASSPDRGLRNGYTFGSGTRLTVV.

The chain employs TRBV15 and TRBJ1-2; D unclear. This CDR3 has 14 residues. Germline V gives CDR1 LNHNV, CDR2 YYDKDF (reference sequence). V was cut by 4 bases and J by 7 bases, with 16 bases left in between. The chain's CDR3 is CATSNLGREAGYTF. CDR3 coding DNA: TGTGCCACCAGCAACCTCGGGCGGGAAGCTGGCTACACCTTC.

The chain carries TRBV15 and TRBJ1-1, with no clear D. The germline gives CDR1 LNHNV, CDR2 YYDKDF (reference sequence). V was pared by 0 bases and J by 0 bases, with 11 bases between. CDR3 size: 16 residues. CDR3 loop: CATSRDRVQLNTEAFF. In DNA, the CDR3 is TGTGCCACCAGCAGAGATCGGGTACAATTGAACACTGAAGCTTTCTTT.

This clone was seen only once. The chain links TRBV19 to TRBJ1-6, with a tentative D call TRBD1 (5 bases). CDR1 and CDR2 (germline): LNHDA, SQIVND (reference sequence). V was pared by 9 bases and J by 6 bases, with 21 bases between. The CDR3 has 16 amino acids. The CDR3: CASKEGAGFLNSPLHF. CDR3 coding DNA: TGTGCCAGCAAAGAAGGGGCAGGCTTCCTTAATTCACCCCTCCACTTT.

V is TRBV4-1 and J is TRBJ1-2; D is unresolved. The length of the CDR3 is 16 residues. Trimming pared 4 bases from V and 1 base from J, leaving 16 bases between. Per germline, CDR1 MGHRA and CDR2 YSYEKL. CDR3 bases: TGCGCCAGCAGCCTCTCTGGTTCCACCTATAACTATGGCTACACCTTC. It yields the protein CASSLSGSTYNYGYTF.